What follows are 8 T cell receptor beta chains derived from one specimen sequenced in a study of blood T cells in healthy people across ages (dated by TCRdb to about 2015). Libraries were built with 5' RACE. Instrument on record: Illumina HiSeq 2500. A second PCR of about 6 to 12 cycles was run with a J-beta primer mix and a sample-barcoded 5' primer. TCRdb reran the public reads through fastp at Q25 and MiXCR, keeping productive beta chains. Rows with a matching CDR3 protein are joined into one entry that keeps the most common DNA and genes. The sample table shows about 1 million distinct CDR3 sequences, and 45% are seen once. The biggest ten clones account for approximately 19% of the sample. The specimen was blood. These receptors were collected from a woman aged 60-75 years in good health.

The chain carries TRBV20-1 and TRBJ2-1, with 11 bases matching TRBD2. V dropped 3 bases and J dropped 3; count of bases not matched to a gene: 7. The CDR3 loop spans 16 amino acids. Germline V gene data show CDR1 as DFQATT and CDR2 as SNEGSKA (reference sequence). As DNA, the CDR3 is TGCAGTGCTAGTCACAATCTAGCGGGAGGCTACAATGAGCAGTTCTTC. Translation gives CSASHNLAGGYNEQFF.

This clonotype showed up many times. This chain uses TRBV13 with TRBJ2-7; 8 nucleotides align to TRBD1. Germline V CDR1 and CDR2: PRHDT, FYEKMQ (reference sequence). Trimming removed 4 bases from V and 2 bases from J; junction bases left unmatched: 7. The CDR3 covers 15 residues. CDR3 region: CASSSRDRQTYEQYF. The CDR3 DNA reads TGTGCCAGCAGCTCCCGGGACAGGCAGACCTACGAGCAGTACTTC.

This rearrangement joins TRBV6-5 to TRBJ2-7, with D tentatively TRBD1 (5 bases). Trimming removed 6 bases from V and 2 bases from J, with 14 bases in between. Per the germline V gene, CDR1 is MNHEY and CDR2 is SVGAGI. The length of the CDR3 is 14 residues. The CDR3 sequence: CASRRGARTYEQYF. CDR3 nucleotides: TGTGCCAGCAGAAGGGGCGCTAGAACCTACGAGCAGTACTTC.

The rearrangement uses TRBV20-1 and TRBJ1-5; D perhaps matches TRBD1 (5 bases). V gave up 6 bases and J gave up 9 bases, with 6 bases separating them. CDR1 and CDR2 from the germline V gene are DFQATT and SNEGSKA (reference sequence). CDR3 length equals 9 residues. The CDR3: CSAGTPQHF. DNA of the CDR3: TGCAGTGCCGGGACGCCCCAGCATTTT.

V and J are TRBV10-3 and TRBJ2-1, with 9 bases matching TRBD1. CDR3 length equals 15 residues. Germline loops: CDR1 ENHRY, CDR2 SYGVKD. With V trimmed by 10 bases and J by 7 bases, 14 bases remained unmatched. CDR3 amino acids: CATRTGTGKVNEQFF. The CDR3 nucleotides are TGTGCCACCCGTACCGGGACAGGGAAAGTGAATGAGCAGTTCTTC.

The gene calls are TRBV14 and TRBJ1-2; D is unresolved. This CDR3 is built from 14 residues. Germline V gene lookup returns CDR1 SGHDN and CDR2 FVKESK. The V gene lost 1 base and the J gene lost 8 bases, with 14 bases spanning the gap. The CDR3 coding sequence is TGTGCCAGCAGCCAAGGGAAGGGTTCGGGGGGCTACACCTTC. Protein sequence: CASSQGKGSGGYTF.

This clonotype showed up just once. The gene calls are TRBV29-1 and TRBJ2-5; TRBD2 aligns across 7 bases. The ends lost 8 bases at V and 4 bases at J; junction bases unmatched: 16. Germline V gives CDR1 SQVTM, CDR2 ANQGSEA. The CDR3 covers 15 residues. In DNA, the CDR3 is TGCAGCAGCCGCCTCGGCGGGAGAGGATCAGAGACCCAGTACTTC. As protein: CSSRLGGRGSETQYF.

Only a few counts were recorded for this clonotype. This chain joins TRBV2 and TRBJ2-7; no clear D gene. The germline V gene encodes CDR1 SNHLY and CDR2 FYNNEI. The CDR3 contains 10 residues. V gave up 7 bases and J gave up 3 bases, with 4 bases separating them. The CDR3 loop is CASTNYEQYF. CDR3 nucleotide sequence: TGTGCCAGCACCAACTACGAGCAGTACTTC.